The 29 T cell receptor beta chains below were found in one sample sequenced in a study of tumour-infiltrating T cells in Burkitt lymphoma. The assay was immunoSEQ multiplex PCR, and TCRdb's table has in-frame clones only and misses some. Among hundreds of clones listed, roughly 95% were seen once. Source material: tumor tissue. These receptors originate from a human donor with Burkitt lymphoma.

The CDR3 sequence: CASSFTGTQETQYF. In DNA, the CDR3 is TGCGCCAGCAGCTTCACAGGGACCCAAGAGACCCAGTACTTC. This rearrangement joins TRBV5-1 to TRBJ2-5; possible D gene TRBD1, 6 bases. Trimming removed 2 bases at V and 1 base at J, with 9 bases between. The germline CDR1 and CDR2 sequences are SGHRS and YFSETQ. The CDR3 runs to 14 residues.

CDR3 DNA: TGTGCCAGCAGTGGCCAGGTCACCGGGGAGCTGTTTTTT. Its protein is CASSGQVTGELFF. The chain couples TRBV2 to TRBJ2-2, with no clear D. The V end lost 4 bases, the J end lost 4 bases, and 7 bases lay between the germline ends. Germline V CDR1 and CDR2: SNHLY, FYNNEI. There are 13 residues in the CDR3. The whole variable domain, filled in from reference TRBV2 and TRBJ2-2, reads EPEVTQTPSHQVTQMGQEVILRCVPISNHLYFYWYRQILGQKVEFLVSFYNNEISEKSEIFDDQFSVERPDGSNFTLKIRSTKLEDSAMYFCASSGQVTGELFFGEGSRLTVL.

J is TRBJ1-1 and V is TRBV5-8; D unclear. The length of the CDR3 is 14 residues. The germline V and J ends were trimmed by 0 bases and 7 bases, with 13 bases remaining between them. In germline, CDR1 is SGHTS, CDR2 YDEGEE. CDR3 in amino acids: CASSLERARNEAFF. The DNA for the CDR3 is TGTGCCAGCAGCTTGGAACGGGCGAGGAATGAAGCTTTCTTT.

V gene TRBV27 combines with J gene TRBJ1-2; D is possibly TRBD1 (5 bases). From germline, CDR1 is MNHEY and CDR2 SMNVEV (reference sequence). V lost 6 bases to trimming and J lost 8 bases, with 16 bases between them. This CDR3 region has 13 residues. CDR3 coding DNA: TGTGCCAGCAGAACATTGGGGACCACGGGCTACACCTTC. This codes for CASRTLGTTGYTF.

CDR3 in DNA: TGTGCCAGCAGTTTTCAATGGGGGAACACTGAAGCTTTCTTT. Protein: CASSFQWGNTEAFF. The chain employs TRBV6-6 and TRBJ1-1; D remains ambiguous. The CDR3 is 14 residues long. CDR1 and CDR2 from the germline V gene are MNHNY and SVGAGI (reference sequence). With 4 bases removed from V and 1 base from J, the gap between germline ends came to 10 bases.

This clone was recorded once. V is TRBV18 and J is TRBJ1-2; perhaps TRBD1 as D (6 bases). Germline lookup yields CDR1 KGHSH and CDR2 LQKENI. The V gene lost 1 base and the J gene lost 5 bases, with 14 bases spanning the gap. This CDR3 region has 15 residues. The CDR3 region has the DNA TGTGCCAGCTCACCACAGGACAGACGTGGGTATGGCTACACCTTC. Translation gives CASSPQDRRGYGYTF.

This clone was picked up a small number of times. The chain employs TRBV9 and TRBJ1-1, with D possibly TRBD1 on 5 matching bases. Germline lookup yields CDR1 SGDLS and CDR2 YYNGEE. The length of the CDR3 is 14 residues. The ends were cut back, 4 bases at V and 7 bases at J, with 17 bases in the middle. The CDR3 loop reads CASSLDRDGLEAFF. The CDR3 region has the DNA TGTGCCAGCAGCCTCGACCGGGACGGACTTGAAGCTTTCTTT.

The gene calls are TRBV5-4 and TRBJ2-7, with a tentative D call TRBD1 (6 bases). The CDR3 totals 13 residues. The V end lost 2 bases, the J end lost 7 bases, and 13 bases lay between the germline ends. CDR1 SGHNT and CDR2 YYREEE come from the germline V gene (reference sequence). For the CDR3, the DNA is TGTGCCAGCAGCTTCCAGGGGAGTAGGGAGCAGTACTTC. Its translation: CASSFQGSREQYF.

The gene calls are TRBV7-2 and TRBJ2-7, with 7 positions matching TRBD1. The trim removed 2 bases at V and 0 bases at J, leaving 4 bases unmatched. CDR1 SGHTA and CDR2 FQGNSA come from the germline V gene. This CDR3 is built from 15 residues. CDR3 DNA: TGTGCCAGCAGCTTAAGTGCAGGGGGCTCCTACGAGCAGTACTTC. Translating it yields CASSLSAGGSYEQYF.

The CDR3 DNA reads TGTGCCAGCAGCTTAGCTCGTCGCAGAGCCTATGGCTACACCTTC. Translation gives CASSLARRRAYGYTF. The rearrangement joins TRBV7-9 to TRBJ1-2; no clear D. Germline V CDR1 and CDR2: SEHNR, FQNEAQ (reference sequence). Trimming removed 0 bases at V and 4 bases at J, with 12 bases between. The CDR3 is 15 amino acids.

The CDR3 protein is CASSTAPRPQHF. CDR3 DNA sequence: TGTGCCAGCAGTACAGCCCCCAGACCCCAGCATTTT. The chain employs TRBV6-6 and TRBJ1-5; no reliable D call. V dropped 5 bases and J dropped 10 bases, with 12 bases sitting between them. The CDR3 contains 12 residues. Looked up from germline, CDR1 is MNHNY and CDR2 is SVGAGI (reference sequence).

The chain recombines TRBV4-3 with TRBJ2-7, with a possible D match to TRBD2 (6 bases). Germline assignment: CDR1 LGHNA and CDR2 YSLEER. The CDR3 loop spans 13 amino acids. V was trimmed by 1 base and J by 3 bases, leaving 7 bases between them. CDR3 amino acids: CASSQGGIYEQYF. The CDR3 DNA is TGCGCCAGCAGCCAAGGCGGGATCTACGAGCAGTACTTC.

This chain links TRBV10-3 with TRBJ2-2; D possibly corresponds to TRBD2 (6 bases). Trimming cost V 10 bases and J 4 bases, with 13 bases left between them. The CDR3 sequence is 13 residues long. Germline V gene sequence: CDR1 ENHRY, CDR2 SYGVKD. The CDR3 spells CASGLTGTGELFF. For the CDR3, the DNA is TGTGCCAGTGGACTAACCGGCACCGGGGAGCTGTTTTTT.

The chain employs TRBV18 and TRBJ1-2; no clear D. CDR1 is KGHSH, CDR2 LQKENI, per germline. V was cut by 1 base and J by 4 bases, with 10 bases left in between. The CDR3 runs to 14 residues. The CDR3 DNA follows: TGTGCCAGCTCACCACAGAAGGAGGGCTATGGCTACACCTTC. Protein product: CASSPQKEGYGYTF.

The sample holds one count of this clone. The V call is TRBV7-9, the J call TRBJ1-1; D remains ambiguous. The CDR3 has 16 amino acids. V shed 2 bases and J shed 0 bases, with 13 bases lying between them. CDR1 is SEHNR, CDR2 FQNEAQ, per germline (reference sequence). CDR3 protein: CASSLWEAELNTEAFF. Here the CDR3 DNA reads TGTGCCAGCAGCTTATGGGAGGCCGAACTGAACACTGAAGCTTTCTTT.

This chain uses TRBV5-4 with TRBJ1-5; tentative D call: TRBD1 (6 bases). V lost 2 bases and J lost 1, with 7 bases in between. The CDR3 is 14 amino acids. Germline V gene lookup returns CDR1 SGHNT and CDR2 YYREEE (reference sequence). This CDR3 reads CASSFQGSNQPQHF. The CDR3 region has the DNA TGTGCCAGCAGCTTCCAGGGGAGCAATCAGCCCCAGCATTTT.

This chain uses TRBV27 with TRBJ2-3, with D unresolved. Looked up from germline, CDR1 is MNHEY and CDR2 is SMNVEV (reference sequence). V lost 1 base to trimming and J lost 7 bases, with 9 bases between them. This CDR3 has 13 residues. In DNA form, the CDR3 reads TGTGCCAGCAGTTTATTAGGCTTAAATACGCAGTATTTT. Its translation: CASSLLGLNTQYF.

This sequence joins TRBV27 and TRBJ2-7, with D perhaps matching TRBD1 or TRBD2 (5 bases each). The length of the CDR3 is 14 residues. The germline V gene encodes CDR1 MNHEY and CDR2 SMNVEV (reference sequence). V was shortened by 10 bases and J by 0 bases, with 16 bases between the two germline ends. The CDR3 is CATRRDGSSYEQYF. The CDR3 DNA reads as TGTGCCACCCGAAGGGACGGAAGCTCCTACGAGCAGTACTTC.

The rearrangement uses TRBV11-2 and TRBJ2-7; D is perhaps TRBD2 (6 bases). The CDR3 contains 14 residues. The V end lost 5 bases, the J end lost 5 bases, and 16 bases lay between the germline ends. CDR1 is SGHAT, CDR2 FQNNGV, per germline. This CDR3 is CASSPREWINEQYF. The CDR3 region has the DNA TGTGCCAGCAGCCCCCGGGAGTGGATTAACGAGCAGTACTTC.

The chain uses TRBV5-1 and TRBJ1-2; the D gene is possibly TRBD1 (5 bases). This CDR3 is 14 amino acids long. Per germline, CDR1 SGHRS and CDR2 YFSETQ. Trimming cost V 4 bases and J 8 bases, with 18 bases left between them. In nucleotides, the CDR3 is TGCGCCAGCAGCCGACCTCAGACTGGGACCGGCTACACCTTC. Protein product: CASSRPQTGTGYTF. Drawing the rest from reference TRBV5-1 and TRBJ1-2, the complete variable domain is KAGVTQTPRYLIKTRGQQVTLSCSPISGHRSVSWYQQTPGQGLQFLFEYFSETQRNKGNFPGRFSGRQFSNSRSEMNVSTLELGDSALYLCASSRPQTGTGYTFGSGTRLTVV.

V is TRBV29-1 and J is TRBJ1-1, with D unresolved. Per the germline V gene, CDR1 is SQVTM and CDR2 is ANQGSEA. V lost 2 bases and J lost 2, with 3 bases in between. This CDR3 spans 11 amino acids. The CDR3 nucleotides are TGCAGCGTTGAATATAACACTGAAGCTTTCTTT. Residues: CSVEYNTEAFF.

The chain links TRBV27 to TRBJ2-2; tentatively, D is TRBD1 (6 bases). The CDR3 spans 15 residues. Deletions cut 5 bases from V and 2 bases from J, with 12 bases between. Germline CDR1 and CDR2: MNHEY and SMNVEV (reference sequence). In DNA, the CDR3 is TGTGCCAGCAGTCCTACAGGGTTAAACACCGGGGAGCTGTTTTTT. This encodes CASSPTGLNTGELFF.

The V and J genes are TRBV2 and TRBJ1-2, with D hard to call. This CDR3 contains 13 residues. Trimming pared 8 bases from V and 5 bases from J, leaving 15 bases between. Germline lookup yields CDR1 SNHLY and CDR2 FYNNEI. Written as DNA, the CDR3 is TGTGCCAGCCGAAACACGCGAGAATATGGCTACACCTTC. Residues: CASRNTREYGYTF.

The V and J genes are TRBV20-1 and TRBJ1-5; D unresolved. Germline loops: CDR1 DFQATT, CDR2 SNEGSKA (reference sequence). The CDR3 runs 11 residues. V lost 3 bases, J lost 4 bases, and 4 bases lay in between. The CDR3 DNA reads TGCAGTGCTAGGGGTAATCAGCCCCAGCATTTT. This translates into CSARGNQPQHF.

The sample holds one count of this clone. The CDR3 coding sequence is TGCGCCAGCAGTAGGGACGGCAATCAGCCCCAGCATTTT. Translating gives CASSRDGNQPQHF. The chain couples TRBV5-1 to TRBJ1-5, with a possible D match to TRBD1 (5 bases). V lost 5 bases and J lost 2, with 8 bases in between. This CDR3 spans 13 amino acids. Germline V gene lookup returns CDR1 SGHRS and CDR2 YFSETQ.

The chain uses TRBV5-1 and TRBJ2-7; tentative D call: TRBD1 (6 bases). Germline lookup yields CDR1 SGHRS and CDR2 YFSETQ. Trimming pared 3 bases from V and 7 bases from J, leaving 14 bases between. This CDR3 is 13 amino acids long. The CDR3 here is CASSSGTWEEQYF. The CDR3 region has the DNA TGCGCCAGCAGCTCCGGGACATGGGAAGAGCAGTACTTC.

The chain has TRBV5-4 and TRBJ1-3; tentatively, D is TRBD1 (5 bases). V lost 3 bases to trimming and J lost 4 bases, with 17 bases between them. This CDR3 contains 16 residues. CDR1 and CDR2 (germline): SGHNT, YYREEE (reference sequence). The CDR3 is CASSWGPPAAGNTIYF. The CDR3 DNA reads as TGTGCCAGCAGCTGGGGCCCGCCAGCCGCGGGAAACACCATATATTTT. The entire variable domain, with the rest obtained from reference TRBV5-4 and TRBJ1-3, is as follows: ETGVTQSPTHLIKTRGQQVTLRCSSQSGHNTVSWYQQALGQGPQFIFQYYREEENGRGNFPPRFSGLQFPNYSSELNVNALELDDSALYLCASSWGPPAAGNTIYFGEGSWLTVV.

V usage is TRBV10-3 and J usage is TRBJ2-3, with TRBD1 as a possible D gene (5 bases). V lost 6 bases and J 2 bases, leaving 12 bases between the germline ends. CDR1 is ENHRY, CDR2 SYGVKD, per germline. The CDR3 runs to 14 residues. CDR3 region: CAIRPDSYTDTQYF. CDR3 nucleotide sequence: TGTGCCATCAGACCCGACAGTTACACAGATACGCAGTATTTT.

The chain has TRBV5-5 and TRBJ2-3; D not certain. V was clipped by 4 bases and J by 5 bases, with 14 bases between them. CDR3 length: 14 residues. Germline CDR1 is SGHKS and CDR2 is YYEKEE (reference sequence). Here the CDR3 reads CASSRYGGVDTQYF. The DNA of the CDR3 is TGTGCCAGCAGCCGGTATGGCGGAGTAGATACGCAGTATTTT.